This is a list of T cell receptor beta chains from one sample in a study of blood T cell repertoires in COVID-19. TCRdb's table, derived via immunoSEQ multiplex PCR, lists solely in-frame clones and lacks some. The sample gives 350,000 to 450,000 clones, 85% of which show up once; around 3.4% is in the top ten. Source material: peripheral blood. The receptors were sampled from a woman younger than 30 with acute or convalescent COVID-19. Each CDR3 is given without its conserved first and last residue. Fields, in order: J gene, V gene, CDR3 protein.

>TRBJ2-2|TRBV27
ASSSSSGIPLNTGELF
>TRBJ1-1|TRBV12-3/TRBV12-4
ASRMTGRTEAF
>TRBJ2-5|TRBV28
ASTHQGPGETQY
>TRBJ2-7|TRBV6-6
ASSHSRVTYEQY
>TRBJ1-3|TRBV2
ASSGPGERTGNTIY
>TRBJ1-5|TRBV10-2
ASSPSPGNLNQPQH
>TRBJ2-7|TRBV5-5
ASRAMDRGVYEQY
>TRBJ1-1|TRBV2
ASSDALRQENTEAF
>TRBJ2-7|TRBV2
ASSAGVTYEQY
>TRBJ1-6|TRBV25-1
ASSDPRTGHNSPLH
>TRBJ1-2|TRBV5-1
ASSLSGTGDGYT
>TRBJ2-2|TRBV19
ASSSEGATGELF
>TRBJ2-7|TRBV19
ASSIELGTGVYEQY
>TRBJ1-4|TRBV5-4
ASRTNRDEKLF
>TRBJ1-5|TRBV18
ASSRSQGEGNQPQH
>TRBJ2-2|TRBV5-8
ASSPYRAGTGELF
>TRBJ1-2|TRBV30
AWSDQGIYGYT
>TRBJ2-1|TRBV5-1
ASSLGGRQGADEQF
>TRBJ2-5|TRBV12-5
ATSASGQETQY